This TCR beta chain was found in a study of blood T cell repertoires in COVID-19. Study at large: The United States, Italy and Spain were the sources of the acute and convalescent COVID-19 samples. PBMCs, B-cell-depleted T cells, or T cells provided the cDNA or gDNA that made up the material.

Seattle cases were enrolled at active infection and followed longitudinally. Original data processing: Scientists estimated how many nucleated cells there were by amplifying reference gene primers. Assay used: immunoSEQ multiplex PCR; TCRdb lists only in-frame clones, some missing. That table furnishes V, J and clone size, whereas the DNA furnished D and trimming. The data show around 440,000 clones, 88% seen once. V lost 6 bases to trimming and J lost 5 bases, with 20 bases between them. CDR3 length equals 15 residues. CDR1 and CDR2 (germline): MNHNY, SVGAGI (reference sequence). The source is a woman between 45 and 65 years old with COVID-19, enrolled during active disease. The sequenced sample was peripheral blood. V usage is TRBV6-6 and J usage is TRBJ2-7; the D gene is possibly TRBD1 (5 bases). CDR3 sequence reads: CASRIMEGVFDEQYF. DNA of the CDR3: TGTGCCAGCAGGATAATGGAAGGGGTATTCGACGAGCAGTACTTC.